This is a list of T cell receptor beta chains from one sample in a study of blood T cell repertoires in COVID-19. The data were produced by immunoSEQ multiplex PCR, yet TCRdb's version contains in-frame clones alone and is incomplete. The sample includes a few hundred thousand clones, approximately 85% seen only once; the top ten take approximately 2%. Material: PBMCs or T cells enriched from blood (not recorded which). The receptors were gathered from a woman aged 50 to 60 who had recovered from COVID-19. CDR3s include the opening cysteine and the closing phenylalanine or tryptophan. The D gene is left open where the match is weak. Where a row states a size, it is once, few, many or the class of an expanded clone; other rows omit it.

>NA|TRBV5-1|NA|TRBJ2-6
CASSQLEGSSGANVLTF
TGCGCCAGCAGCCAATTAGAAGGGAGCTCTGGGGCCAACGTCCTGACTTTC
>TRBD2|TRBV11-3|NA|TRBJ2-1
CASSFGGRASNEQFF
TGTGCCAGCAGCTTTGGCGGGAGAGCCTCGAATGAGCAGTTCTTC
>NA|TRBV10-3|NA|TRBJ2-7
CAISLQRTPSSSYEQYF
TGTGCCATCAGTCTACAAAGGACTCCTTCGAGCTCCTACGAGCAGTACTTC
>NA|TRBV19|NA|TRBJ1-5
CASSIRTDYNSNQPQHF
TGTGCCAGTAGTATACGGACAGACTACAATAGCAATCAGCCCCAGCATTTT
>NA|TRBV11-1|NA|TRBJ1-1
CASSFHRVGTEAFF
TGTGCCAGCAGCTTTCACAGGGTGGGGACTGAAGCTTTCTTT
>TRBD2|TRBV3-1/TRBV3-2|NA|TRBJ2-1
CASSQTGLAMSEQFF
TGTGCCAGCAGCCAAACGGGACTAGCGATGAGTGAGCAGTTCTTC
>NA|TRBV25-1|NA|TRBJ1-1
CASSESLTVDTEAFF
TGTGCCAGCAGTGAATCCCTAACAGTGGACACTGAAGCTTTCTTT
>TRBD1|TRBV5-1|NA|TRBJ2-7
CASSLAGTGVGEQYF
TGCGCCAGCAGCTTGGCCGGGACAGGAGTAGGGGAGCAGTACTTC
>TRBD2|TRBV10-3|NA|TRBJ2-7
CAISSTSGSSYEQYF
TGTGCCATCAGTTCGACTAGCGGGAGTTCCTACGAGCAGTACTTC
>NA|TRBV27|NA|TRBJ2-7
CASGGPLSEQYF
TGTGCCAGCGGGGGCCCCCTCTCCGAGCAGTACTTC
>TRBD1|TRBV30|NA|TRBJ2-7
CAGVRTGGRYEQYF
TGTGCCGGGGTCCGGACAGGGGGCAGGTACGAGCAGTACTTC
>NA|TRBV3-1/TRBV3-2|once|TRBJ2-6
CASSQGGSGANVLTF
TGTGCCAGCAGCCAGGGAGGCTCTGGGGCCAACGTCCTGACTTTC
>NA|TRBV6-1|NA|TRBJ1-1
CASSEKQNTEAFF
TGTGCCAGCAGTGAAAAGCAGAACACTGAAGCTTTCTTT
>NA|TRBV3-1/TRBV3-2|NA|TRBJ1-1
CASSQARENTEAFF
TGTGCCAGCAGCCAGGCCAGGGAGAACACTGAAGCTTTCTTT
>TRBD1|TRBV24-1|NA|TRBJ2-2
CATSKTGGDGELFF
TGTGCCACCAGCAAGACAGGGGGCGACGGGGAGCTGTTTTTT
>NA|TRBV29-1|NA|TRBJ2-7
CSVEDQGGTYEQYF
TGCAGCGTTGAAGATCAGGGGGGAACCTACGAGCAGTACTTC
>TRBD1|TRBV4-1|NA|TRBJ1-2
CASSHLNRGDYGYTF
TGCGCCAGCAGCCACTTAAACAGGGGAGATTATGGCTACACCTTC
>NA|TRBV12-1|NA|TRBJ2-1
CASSFPPGTAYNEQFF
TGTGCCAGCAGCTTTCCCCCCGGGACTGCCTACAATGAGCAGTTCTTC
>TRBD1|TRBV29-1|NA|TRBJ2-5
CSVPTGASRETQYF
TGCAGCGTTCCGACAGGGGCCTCCAGGGAGACCCAGTACTTC
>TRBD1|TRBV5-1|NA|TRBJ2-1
CASTSGVRGQYNEQFF
TGCGCCAGCACCAGTGGTGTTAGGGGGCAGTACAATGAGCAGTTCTTC
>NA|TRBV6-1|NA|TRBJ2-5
CASSEAGGPANRLRLAQYF
TGTGCCAGCAGTGAAGCGGGGGGGCCAGCTAACAGGTTACGCTTGGCCCAGTACTTC
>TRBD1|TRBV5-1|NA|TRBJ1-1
CASSSPPGTGRLKTEAFF
TGCGCCAGCAGCTCCCCCCCCGGGACAGGGCGGCTGAAAACTGAAGCTTTCTTT
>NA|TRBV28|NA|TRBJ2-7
CASTQRYEQYF
TGTGCCAGCACCCAGAGGTACGAGCAGTACTTC
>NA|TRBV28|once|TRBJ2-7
CASSLRGGFRSYEQYF
TGTGCCAGCAGTTTAAGGGGAGGTTTCCGTTCCTACGAGCAGTACTTC
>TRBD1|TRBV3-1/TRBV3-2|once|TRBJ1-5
CASSRDRTGPQHF
TGTGCCAGCAGCCGCGACAGGACAGGGCCCCAGCATTTT
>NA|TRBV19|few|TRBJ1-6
CASRTVFSYNSPLHF
TGTGCCAGCAGGACAGTCTTCTCCTATAATTCACCCCTCCACTTT
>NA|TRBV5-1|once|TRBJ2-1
CASSYLTRVSYNEQFF
TGCGCCAGCAGCTATCTCACTAGGGTATCCTACAATGAGCAGTTCTTC
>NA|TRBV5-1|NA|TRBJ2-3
CASSGLTGYTQYF
TGCGCCAGCAGCGGATTAACAGGTTATACGCAATATTTT
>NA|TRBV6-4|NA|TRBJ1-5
CASSDRGGQPQHF
TGTGCCAGCAGTGACAGGGGCGGTCAGCCCCAGCATTTT
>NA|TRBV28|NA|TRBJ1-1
CASSLVKSTGWNTEAFF
TGTGCCAGCAGCCTCGTAAAATCGACAGGATGGAACACTGAAGCTTTCTTT
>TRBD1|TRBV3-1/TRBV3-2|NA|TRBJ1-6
CASSQTSGGGSPLHF
TGTGCCAGCAGCCAGACCTCAGGGGGAGGCTCACCCCTCCACTTT
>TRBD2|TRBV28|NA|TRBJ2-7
CASSFVLAGFGNEQYF
TGTGCCAGCAGTTTTGTCCTAGCGGGCTTCGGGAACGAGCAGTACTTC
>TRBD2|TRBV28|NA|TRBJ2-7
CASSYPGLAGYHELYEQYF
TGTGCCAGCAGTTACCCGGGACTAGCGGGATATCACGAGCTCTACGAGCAGTACTTC
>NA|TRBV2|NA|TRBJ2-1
CASTIEGGEQFF
TGTGCCAGTACCATTGAGGGTGGTGAGCAGTTCTTC
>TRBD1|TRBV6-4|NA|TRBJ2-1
CASSDSSGQGANEQFF
TGTGCCAGCAGTGACTCCTCTGGACAGGGGGCTAATGAGCAGTTCTTC
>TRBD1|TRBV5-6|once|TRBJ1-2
CASLNLAGGVWYGYTF
TGTGCCAGCCTCAACCTTGCAGGGGGAGTATGGTATGGCTACACCTTC
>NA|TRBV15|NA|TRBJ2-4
CATSPSPGELAKNIQYF
TGTGCCACCAGCCCTAGCCCAGGGGAGCTGGCCAAAAACATTCAGTACTTC
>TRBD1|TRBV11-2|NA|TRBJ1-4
CASSLAGTASTNEKLFF
TGTGCCAGCAGCTTAGCCGGGACAGCATCAACTAATGAAAAACTGTTTTTT
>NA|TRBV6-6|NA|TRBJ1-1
CASSYYPPGTEAFF
TGTGCCAGCAGTTACTACCCCCCAGGGACTGAAGCTTTCTTT
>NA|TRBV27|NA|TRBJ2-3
CASSFGGPTDTQYF
TGTGCCAGCAGTTTTGGAGGGCCCACAGATACGCAGTATTTT